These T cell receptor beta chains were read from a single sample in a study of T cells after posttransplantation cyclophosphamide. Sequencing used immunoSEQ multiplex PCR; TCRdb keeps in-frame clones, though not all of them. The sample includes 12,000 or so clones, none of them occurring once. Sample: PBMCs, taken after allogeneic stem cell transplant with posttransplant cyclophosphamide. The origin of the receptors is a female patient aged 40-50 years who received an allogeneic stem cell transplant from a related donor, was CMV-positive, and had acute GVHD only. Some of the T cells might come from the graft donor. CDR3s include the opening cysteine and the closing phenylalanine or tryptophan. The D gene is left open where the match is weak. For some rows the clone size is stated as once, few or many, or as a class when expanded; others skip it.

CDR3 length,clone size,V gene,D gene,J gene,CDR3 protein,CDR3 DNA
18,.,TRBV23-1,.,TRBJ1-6,CASSPTPLVLISNSPLHF,TGCGCCAGCAGTCCAACTCCTCTAGTACTTATATCTAATTCACCCCTCCACTTT
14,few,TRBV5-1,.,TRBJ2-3,CASSLAGGRDTQYF,TGCGCCAGCAGCTTGGCAGGAGGTAGGGATACGCAGTATTTT
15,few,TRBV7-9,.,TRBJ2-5,CASSLRDSVQETQYF,TGTGCCAGCAGCTTGAGGGATTCCGTACAAGAGACCCAGTACTTC
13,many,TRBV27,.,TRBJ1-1,CASSLRGSAEAFF,TGTGCCAGCAGTTTACGGGGGTCCGCTGAAGCTTTCTTT
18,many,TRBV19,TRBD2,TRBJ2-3,CASSKSGLAGVLTDTQYF,TGTGCCAGTAGTAAATCGGGACTAGCGGGAGTTTTGACAGATACGCAGTATTTT
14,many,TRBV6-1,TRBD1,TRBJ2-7,CASSEGTVDYEQYF,TGTGCCAGCAGTGAGGGGACAGTTGACTACGAGCAGTACTTC
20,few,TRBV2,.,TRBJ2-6,CASTDLSWGLPRSGANVLTF,TGTGCCAGCACTGATCTAAGTTGGGGCCTACCCCGCTCTGGGGCCAACGTCCTGACTTTC
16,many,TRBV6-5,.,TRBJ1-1,CASSYSRGWMNTEAFF,TGTGCCAGCAGTTACTCTAGGGGGTGGATGAACACTGAAGCTTTCTTT
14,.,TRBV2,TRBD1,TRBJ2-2,CASRETGVAGELFF,TGTGCCAGCAGGGAAACAGGGGTCGCCGGGGAGCTGTTTTTT
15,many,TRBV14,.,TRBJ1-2,CASSQVIGLGDGYTF,TGTGCCAGCAGCCAAGTGATAGGCCTCGGGGATGGCTACACCTTC
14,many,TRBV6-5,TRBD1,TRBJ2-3,CASSYYRGTDTQYF,TGTGCCAGCAGTTATTACAGGGGAACAGATACGCAGTATTTT
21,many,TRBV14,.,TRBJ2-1,CASSQVAGQINHYVPHNEQFF,TGTGCCAGCAGCCAAGTGGCGGGACAGATAAACCACTACGTCCCACACAATGAGCAGTTCTTC
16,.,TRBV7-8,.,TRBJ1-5,CASSSRGGRNNQPQHF,TGTGCCAGCAGCTCTAGGGGGGGCAGAAATAATCAGCCCCAGCATTTT
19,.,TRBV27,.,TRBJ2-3,CASSPIRRWAGEGSDTQYF,TGTGCCAGCAGTCCTATTCGCAGGTGGGCAGGGGAGGGATCAGATACGCAGTATTTT
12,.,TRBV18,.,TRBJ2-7,CASSPLGDEQYF,TGTGCCAGCTCACCACTGGGAGACGAGCAGTACTTC
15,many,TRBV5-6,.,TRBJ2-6,CASTPPGSGANVLTF,TGTGCCAGCACCCCCCCAGGGTCTGGGGCCAACGTCCTGACTTTC
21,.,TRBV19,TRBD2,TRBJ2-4,CARKAAGWTSGRGLAKNIQYF,TGTGCCAGAAAAGCAGCCGGTTGGACTAGCGGGAGGGGGCTAGCCAAAAACATTCAGTACTTC
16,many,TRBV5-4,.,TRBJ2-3,CASSLAARVRTDTQYF,TGTGCCAGCAGCTTGGCCGCGCGGGTCAGGACAGATACGCAGTATTTT
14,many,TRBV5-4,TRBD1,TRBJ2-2,CASSPGQGFGELFF,TGTGCCAGCAGCCCGGGACAGGGGTTCGGGGAGCTGTTTTTT
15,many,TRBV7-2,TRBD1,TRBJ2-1,CASSLDRGSYNEQFF,TGTGCCAGCAGTTTGGACAGGGGGTCCTACAATGAGCAGTTCTTC
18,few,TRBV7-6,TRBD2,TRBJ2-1,CANYKRSLAGRAVNEQFF,TGTGCCAACTACAAAAGATCCCTAGCGGGCCGGGCAGTCAATGAGCAGTTCTTC
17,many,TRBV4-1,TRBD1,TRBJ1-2,CASSQVSGRTGPTGYTF,TGCGCCAGCAGCCAAGTATCAGGAAGGACAGGACCCACGGGCTACACCTTC
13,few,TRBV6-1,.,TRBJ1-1,CASEGHPNTEAFF,TGTGCCAGCGAGGGACACCCGAACACTGAAGCTTTCTTT
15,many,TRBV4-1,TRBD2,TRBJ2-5,CASSQAGGHQETQYF,TGCGCCAGCAGCCAGGCGGGGGGACACCAAGAGACCCAGTACTTC
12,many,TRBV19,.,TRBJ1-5,CASSIPGVPQHF,TGTGCCAGTAGTATCCCGGGGGTGCCCCAGCATTTT
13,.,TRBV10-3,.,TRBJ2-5,CAISVAHEETQYF,TGTGCCATCAGCGTAGCCCACGAAGAGACCCAGTACTTC
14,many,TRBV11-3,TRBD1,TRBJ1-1,CASSKQGANTEAFF,TGTGCCAGCAGCAAACAGGGGGCTAACACTGAAGCTTTCTTT
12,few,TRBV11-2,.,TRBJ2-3,CASSLERGRMYF,TGTGCCAGCAGCTTAGAACGGGGTCGGATGTATTTT
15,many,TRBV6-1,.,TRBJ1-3,CASSEAGLSGNTIYF,TGTGCCAGCAGTGAAGCCGGACTCTCTGGAAACACCATATATTTT
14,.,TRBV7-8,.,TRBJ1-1,CASSLGQWNTEAFF,TGTGCCAGCAGCTTAGGACAGTGGAACACTGAAGCTTTCTTT
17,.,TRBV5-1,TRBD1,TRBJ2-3,CASSPLGSGQGRDTQYF,TGCGCCAGCAGCCCCTTGGGCTCGGGACAGGGAAGAGATACGCAGTATTTT
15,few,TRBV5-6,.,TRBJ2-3,CASSLGRASTDTQYF,TGTGCCAGCAGCTTGGGGAGGGCTAGCACAGATACGCAGTATTTT
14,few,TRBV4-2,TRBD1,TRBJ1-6,CASSPYRGQSPLHF,TGTGCCAGCAGCCCCTACAGGGGGCAGTCACCCCTCCACTTT
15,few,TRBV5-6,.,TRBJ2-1,CASSLLTDYHNEQFF,TGTGCCAGCAGCTTGCTGACCGACTATCACAATGAGCAGTTCTTC
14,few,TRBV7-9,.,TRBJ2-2,CASSFGQHTGELFF,TGTGCCAGCAGCTTTGGACAGCACACCGGGGAGCTGTTTTTT
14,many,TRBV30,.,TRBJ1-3,CACSQGLSGNTIYF,TGTGCCTGTTCTCAGGGGCTCTCTGGAAACACCATATATTTT